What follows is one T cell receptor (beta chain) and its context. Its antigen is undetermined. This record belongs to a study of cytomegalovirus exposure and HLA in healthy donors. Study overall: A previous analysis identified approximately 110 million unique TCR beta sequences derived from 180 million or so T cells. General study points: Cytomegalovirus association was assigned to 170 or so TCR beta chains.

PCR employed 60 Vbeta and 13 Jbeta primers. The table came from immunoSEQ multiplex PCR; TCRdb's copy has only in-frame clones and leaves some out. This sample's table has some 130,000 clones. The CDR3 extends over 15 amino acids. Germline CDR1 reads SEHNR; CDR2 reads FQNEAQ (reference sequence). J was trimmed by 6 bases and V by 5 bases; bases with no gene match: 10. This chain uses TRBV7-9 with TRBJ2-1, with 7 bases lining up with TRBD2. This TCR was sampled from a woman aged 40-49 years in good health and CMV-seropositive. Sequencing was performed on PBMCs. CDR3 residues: CASSVLGREGNEQFF. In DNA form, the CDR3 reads TGTGCCAGCAGCGTCCTCGGCAGGGAGGGCAATGAGCAGTTCTTC.